This T cell receptor (beta chain) was recovered during a study of response to subunit inactivated influenza vaccine. Study-level findings and limits: Few additional T cells are recruited per seasonal influenza vaccination, authors suggested.

Turning to this clonotype: What it recognizes is unknown.

The CDR3 runs to 14 residues. Trimming left V 6 bases short and J 10 bases short, with 22 bases between. The germline gives CDR1 MDHEN, CDR2 SYDVKM. TCRdb itself ran the RT-PCR reads through MiXCR, one entry per CDR3 protein. The repertoire holds a few hundred thousand distinct CDR3 sequences, with approximately 14% as singletons. The V call is TRBV28, the J call TRBJ2-7, with D perhaps TRBD1 (6 bases). This sample comprised PBMCs from blood, obtained 11 to 12 days after vaccination. The TCR was taken from a man aged 45-60 years who received an inactivated influenza vaccine. The CDR3 sequence is CASSGHSGTLYQYF. In DNA, the CDR3 is TGTGCCAGCAGCGGACACTCCGGGACACTCTACCAGTACTTC.